What follows describes a single T cell receptor beta chain. Its specificity is unknown. The data belong to a study of cytomegalovirus exposure and HLA in healthy donors. Study outcomes and limitations: TRBV6-2, TRBV6-3 and some other V segments were excluded as indistinguishable. A list of around 150 TCR beta chains associated with cytomegalovirus was given.

All the people who gave samples were healthy bone marrow donors. Nominally healthy donors were sampled, though unrecorded immune exposures were likely. The PCR ran on 60 Vbeta and 13 Jbeta primers. The protocol was immunoSEQ multiplex PCR, while the TCRdb copy is restricted to in-frame clones and leaves out a portion. The repertoire consists of about 180,000 clones, with 82% occurring once and the leading ten covering 1.5%. V lost 7 bases and J lost 4; bases outside the gene matches: 11. Germline V gene lookup returns CDR1 SQVTM and CDR2 ANQGSEA. The CDR3 contains 14 residues. The TCR was taken from a man in his forties or fifties in good health and CMV-seronegative. The chain recombines TRBV29-1 with TRBJ2-3; 7 nucleotides agree with TRBD1. The specimen was PBMCs. DNA of the CDR3: TGCAGCGCCCGGACACGACAGGGATCAGATACGCAGTATTTT. It yields the protein CSARTRQGSDTQYF.